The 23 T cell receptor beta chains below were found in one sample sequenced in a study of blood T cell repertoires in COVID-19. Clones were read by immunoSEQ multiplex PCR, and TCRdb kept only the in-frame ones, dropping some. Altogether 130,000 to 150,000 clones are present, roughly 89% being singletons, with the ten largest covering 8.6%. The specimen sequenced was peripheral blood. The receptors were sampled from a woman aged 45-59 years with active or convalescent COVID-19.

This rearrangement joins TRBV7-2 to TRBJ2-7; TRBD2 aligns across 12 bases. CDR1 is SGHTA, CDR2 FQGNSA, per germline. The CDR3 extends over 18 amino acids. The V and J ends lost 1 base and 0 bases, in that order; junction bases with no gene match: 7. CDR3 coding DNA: TGTGCCAGCAGCTTAGTAGGACTAGCGGGGATCAGCTCCTACGAGCAGTACTTC. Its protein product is CASSLVGLAGISSYEQYF.

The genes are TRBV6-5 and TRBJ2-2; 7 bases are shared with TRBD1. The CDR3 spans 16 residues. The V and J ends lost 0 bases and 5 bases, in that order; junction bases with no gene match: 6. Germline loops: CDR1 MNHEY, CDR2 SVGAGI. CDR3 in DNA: TGTGCCAGCAGTTACTCGACAGGGAGAGGGACCGGGGAGCTGTTTTTT. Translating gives CASSYSTGRGTGELFF.

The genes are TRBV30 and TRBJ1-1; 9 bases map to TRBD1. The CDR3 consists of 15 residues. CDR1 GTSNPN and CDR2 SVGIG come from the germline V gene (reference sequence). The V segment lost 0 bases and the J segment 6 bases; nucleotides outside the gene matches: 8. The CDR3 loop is CAWSVKGQGRPEAFF. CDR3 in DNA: TGTGCCTGGAGTGTAAAGGGACAGGGTAGACCTGAAGCTTTCTTT.

DNA for the CDR3: TGTGCCAGCAGCCAAGACACGTCATCGTGGGCGATGCAGTACTTC. Amino acid sequence: CASSQDTSSWAMQYF. The chain joins TRBV3-1 (or the pseudogene TRBV3-2) to TRBJ2-7, with unresolved D. The CDR3 is 15 amino acids. The V and J ends lost 0 bases and 9 bases respectively, with 18 bases between them. CDR1 LGHDT and CDR2 YNNKEL come from the germline V gene (reference sequence).

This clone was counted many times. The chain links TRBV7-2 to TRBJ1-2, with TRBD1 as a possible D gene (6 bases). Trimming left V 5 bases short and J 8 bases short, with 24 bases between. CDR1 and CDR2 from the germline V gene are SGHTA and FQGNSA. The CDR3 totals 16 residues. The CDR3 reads CASSPNQIIGGNGYTF. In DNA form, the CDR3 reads TGTGCCAGCAGCCCTAACCAAATTATAGGGGGTAACGGCTACACCTTC.

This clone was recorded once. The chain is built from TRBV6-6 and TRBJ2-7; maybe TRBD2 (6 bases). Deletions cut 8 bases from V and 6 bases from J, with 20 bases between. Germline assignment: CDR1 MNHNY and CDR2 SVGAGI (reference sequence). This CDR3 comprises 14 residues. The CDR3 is CASVPAGSPGEQYF. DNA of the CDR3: TGTGCCAGCGTGCCTGCGGGATCCCCGGGCGAGCAGTACTTC.

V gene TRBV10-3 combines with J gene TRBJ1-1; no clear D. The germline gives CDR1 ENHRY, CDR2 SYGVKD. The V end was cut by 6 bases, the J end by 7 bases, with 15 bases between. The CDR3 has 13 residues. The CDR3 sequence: CAISPKAASEAFF. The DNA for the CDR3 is TGTGCCATCAGCCCAAAGGCAGCGAGTGAAGCTTTCTTT.

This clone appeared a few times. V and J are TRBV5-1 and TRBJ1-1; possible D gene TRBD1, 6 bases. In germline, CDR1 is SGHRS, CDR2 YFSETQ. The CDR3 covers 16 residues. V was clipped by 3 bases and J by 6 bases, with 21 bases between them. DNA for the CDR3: TGCGCCAGCAGCTACGGACAGCCTACTGGGGCCCCTGAAGCTTTCTTT. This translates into CASSYGQPTGAPEAFF.

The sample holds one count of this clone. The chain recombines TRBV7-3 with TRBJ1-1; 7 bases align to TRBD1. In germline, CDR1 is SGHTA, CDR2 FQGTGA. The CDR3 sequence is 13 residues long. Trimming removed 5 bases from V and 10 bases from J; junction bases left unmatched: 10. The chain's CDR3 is CASSINDRVGAFF. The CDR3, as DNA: TGTGCCAGCAGCATCAACGACAGGGTTGGAGCTTTCTTT.

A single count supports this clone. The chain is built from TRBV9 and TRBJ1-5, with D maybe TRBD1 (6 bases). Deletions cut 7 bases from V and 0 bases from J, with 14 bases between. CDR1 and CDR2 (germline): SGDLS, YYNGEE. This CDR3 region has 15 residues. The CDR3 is CASGKDSNSNQPQHF. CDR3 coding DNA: TGTGCCAGCGGGAAGGACAGTAATAGCAATCAGCCCCAGCATTTT.

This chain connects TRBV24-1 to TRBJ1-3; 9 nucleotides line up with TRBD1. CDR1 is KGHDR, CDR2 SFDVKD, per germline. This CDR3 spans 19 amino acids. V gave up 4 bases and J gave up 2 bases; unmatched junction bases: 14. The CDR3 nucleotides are TGTGCCACCAGTGACTCCGGGACAGGGCTAGTTAAGGCTGGAAACACCATATATTTT. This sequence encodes CATSDSGTGLVKAGNTIYF.

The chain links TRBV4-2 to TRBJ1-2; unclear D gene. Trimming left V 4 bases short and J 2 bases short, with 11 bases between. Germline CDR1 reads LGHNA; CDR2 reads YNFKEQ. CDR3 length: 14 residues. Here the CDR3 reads CASSLGPGNYGYTF. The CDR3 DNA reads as TGTGCCAGCAGCCTTGGACCGGGAAACTATGGCTACACCTTC.

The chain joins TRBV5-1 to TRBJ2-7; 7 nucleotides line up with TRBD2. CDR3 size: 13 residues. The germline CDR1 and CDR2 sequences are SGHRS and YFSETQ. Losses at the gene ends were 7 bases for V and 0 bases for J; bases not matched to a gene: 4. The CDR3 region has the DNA TGCGCCAGCCGGCGGGAGAGCTCCTACGAGCAGTACTTC. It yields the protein CASRRESSYEQYF.

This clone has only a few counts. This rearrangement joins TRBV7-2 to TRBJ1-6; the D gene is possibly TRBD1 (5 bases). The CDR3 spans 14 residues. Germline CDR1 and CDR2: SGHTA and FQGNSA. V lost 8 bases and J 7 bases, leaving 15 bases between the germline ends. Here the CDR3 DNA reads TGTGCCAGCGCCCCCGGGGGGGGAAATTCACCCCTCCACTTT. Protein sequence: CASAPGGGNSPLHF.

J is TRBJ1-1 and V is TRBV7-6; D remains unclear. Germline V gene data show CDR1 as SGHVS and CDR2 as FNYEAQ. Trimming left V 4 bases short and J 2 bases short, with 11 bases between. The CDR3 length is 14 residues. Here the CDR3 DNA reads TGTGCCAGCAGCTCCCGGACGGGAAACACTGAAGCTTTCTTT. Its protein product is CASSSRTGNTEAFF. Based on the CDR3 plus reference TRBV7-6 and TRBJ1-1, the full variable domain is GAGVSQSPRYKVTKRGQDVALRCDPISGHVSLYWYRQALGQGPEFLTYFNYEAQQDKSGLPNDRFSAERPEGSISTLTIQRTEQRDSAMYRCASSSRTGNTEAFFGQGTRLTVV.

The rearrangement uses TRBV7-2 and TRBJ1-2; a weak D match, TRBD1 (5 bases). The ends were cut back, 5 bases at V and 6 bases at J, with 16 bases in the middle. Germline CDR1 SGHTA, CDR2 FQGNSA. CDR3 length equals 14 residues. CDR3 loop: CASSPRASFDGYTF. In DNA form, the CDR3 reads TGTGCCAGCAGCCCCAGGGCTAGTTTCGATGGCTACACCTTC.

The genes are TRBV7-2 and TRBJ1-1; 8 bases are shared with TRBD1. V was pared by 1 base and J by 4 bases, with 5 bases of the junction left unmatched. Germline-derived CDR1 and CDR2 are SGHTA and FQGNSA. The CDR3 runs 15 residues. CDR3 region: CASSLVAQGGTEAFF. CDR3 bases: TGTGCCAGCAGCTTAGTTGCACAGGGGGGCACTGAAGCTTTCTTT.

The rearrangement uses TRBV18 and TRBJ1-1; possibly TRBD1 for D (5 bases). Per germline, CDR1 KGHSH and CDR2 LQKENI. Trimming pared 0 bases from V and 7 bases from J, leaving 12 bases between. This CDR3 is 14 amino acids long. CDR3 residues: CASSPPYRGIEAFF. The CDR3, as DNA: TGTGCCAGCTCACCACCTTATAGGGGAATTGAAGCTTTCTTT. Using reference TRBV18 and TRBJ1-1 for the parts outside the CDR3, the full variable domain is NAGVMQNPRHLVRRRGQEARLRCSPMKGHSHVYWYRQLPEEGLKFMVYLQKENIIDESGMPKERFSAEFPKEGPSILRIQQVVRGDSAAYFCASSPPYRGIEAFFGQGTRLTVV.

This CDR3 is CASSQDFPGSYEQYF. As DNA, the CDR3 is TGCGCCAGCAGCCAAGACTTTCCGGGCTCCTACGAGCAGTACTTC. The J gene is TRBJ2-7, the V gene TRBV4-1; D is uncertain. The V end lost 0 bases, the J end lost 0 bases, and 9 bases lay between the germline ends. The CDR3 length is 15 residues. Looked up from germline, CDR1 is MGHRA and CDR2 is YSYEKL.

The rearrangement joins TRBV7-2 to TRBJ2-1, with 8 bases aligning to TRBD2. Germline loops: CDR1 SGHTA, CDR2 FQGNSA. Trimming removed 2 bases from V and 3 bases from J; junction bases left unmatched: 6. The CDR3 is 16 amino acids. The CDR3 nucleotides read TGTGCCAGCAGCTTATTGGCGGGGGGACTCTACAATGAGCAGTTCTTC. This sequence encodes CASSLLAGGLYNEQFF.

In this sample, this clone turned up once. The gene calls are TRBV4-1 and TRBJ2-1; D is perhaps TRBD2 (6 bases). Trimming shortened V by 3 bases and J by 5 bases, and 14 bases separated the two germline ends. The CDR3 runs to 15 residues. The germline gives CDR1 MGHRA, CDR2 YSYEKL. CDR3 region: CASSHQAGWDNEQFF. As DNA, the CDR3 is TGCGCCAGCAGCCACCAAGCGGGTTGGGACAATGAGCAGTTCTTC.

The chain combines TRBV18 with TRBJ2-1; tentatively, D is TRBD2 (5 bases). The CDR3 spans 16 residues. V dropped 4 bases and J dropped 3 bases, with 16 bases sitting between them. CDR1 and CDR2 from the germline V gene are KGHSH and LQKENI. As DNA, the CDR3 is TGTGCCAGCTCACTCGACCTAGCCCGTAACTACAATGAGCAGTTCTTC. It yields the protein CASSLDLARNYNEQFF.

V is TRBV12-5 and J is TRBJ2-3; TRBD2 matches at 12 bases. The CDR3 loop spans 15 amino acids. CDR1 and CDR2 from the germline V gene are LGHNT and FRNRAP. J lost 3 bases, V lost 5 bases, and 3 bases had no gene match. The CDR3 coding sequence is TGTGCTAGTGGTATCGGACTAGCGGGAACAGATACGCAGTATTTT. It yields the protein CASGIGLAGTDTQYF.